Listed below are T cell receptor beta chains from one sample, sequenced in a study of early T cells in non-severe SARS-CoV-2 infection. TCRdb passed the 5' RACE reads through MiXCR, listing each CDR3 protein once. The sample includes 45,000 to 65,000 distinct CDR3 sequences, 9.5% to 15% of them seen just once. Here the sequenced sample was whole blood, taken at baseline. The receptors shown here come from an adult who was a healthcare worker with PCR-confirmed SARS-CoV-2 infection or an uninfected control (not recorded which). CDR3s include the opening cysteine and the closing phenylalanine or tryptophan. A D gene is named only where the DNA matches it firmly. Expanded clones are given a class, and other clones once, few, many or no size at all.

TRBD2	TRBJ2-1	TRBV6-5	few	TGTGCCAGCAGACGGACGCTAGCGGGAGTGGAGTTGGAGCAGTTCTTC	CASRRTLAGVELEQFF
NA	TRBJ2-2	TRBV7-3	many	TGTGCCAGCAGCTTAGGGGGTGACTCTCGGGAGCTGTTTTTT	CASSLGGDSRELFF
NA	TRBJ2-3	TRBV5-1	few	TGCGCCAGCAGCCCCCCACCGGACACAGATACGCAGTATTTT	CASSPPPDTDTQYF
TRBD2	TRBJ2-3	TRBV28	many	TGTGCCAGCAGTTCAACTAAGAGCGGGAGAAGAACAGATACGCAGTATTTT	CASSSTKSGRRTDTQYF
NA	TRBJ1-1	TRBV7-9	NA	TGTGCCAGCAGCTTGGGATGGAGGGAGGGAACTGAAGCTTTCTTT	CASSLGWREGTEAFF
TRBD1	TRBJ2-7	TRBV7-9	few	TGTGCCAGCAGCTTAGCGCAGTCTTCACAGGGGAGCTACGAGCAGTACTTC	CASSLAQSSQGSYEQYF
NA	TRBJ1-1	TRBV18	NA	TGTGCCAGCTCACCGCTCGGACTTGAAGCTTTCTTT	CASSPLGLEAFF
NA	TRBJ1-2	TRBV3-1	few	TGTGCCAGCAGCCCGAACGGTCAATATGGCTACACCTTC	CASSPNGQYGYTF
TRBD1	TRBJ2-7	TRBV9	few	TGTGCCAGCAGCTTGACAGGGGTAATTTCCTACGAGCAGTACTTC	CASSLTGVISYEQYF
TRBD1	TRBJ2-7	TRBV20-1	NA	TGCAGTGCTTATAGGGGACAGGGTGACGAGCAGTACTTC	CSAYRGQGDEQYF
TRBD2	TRBJ2-3	TRBV6-4	few	TGTGCCAGCAGTGAGACTAGCGGCACAGATACGCAGTATTTT	CASSETSGTDTQYF
TRBD2	TRBJ2-7	TRBV7-2	NA	TGTGCCAGCAGCTACAAAAGCGGGAGCCCGCACGAGCAGTACTTC	CASSYKSGSPHEQYF
TRBD1	TRBJ1-1	TRBV5-1	many	TGCGCCAGCAGCTTGGACGGACAGGGCGAAGCTTTCTTT	CASSLDGQGEAFF
NA	TRBJ2-1	TRBV11-2	many	TGTGCCAGCAGCTGGAGGGGGACTACCCTCAATGAGCAGTTCTTC	CASSWRGTTLNEQFF
NA	TRBJ2-3	TRBV7-2	many	TGTGCCAGCAGGCAAGGGGTCGGCACAGATACGCAGTATTTT	CASRQGVGTDTQYF
NA	TRBJ2-1	TRBV3-1	NA	TGTGCCAGCAGCCCGACCCAGGGACGGTACAATGAGCAGTTCTTC	CASSPTQGRYNEQFF
TRBD1	TRBJ1-2	TRBV29-1	many	TGCAGCATCAGGGACAGTGGCTACACCTTC	CSIRDSGYTF
NA	TRBJ2-7	TRBV6-1	many	TGTGCCAGCAGTGAAGGCCTCGGGACGGAGGGACTCGCTCAGAACTACGAGCAGTACTTC	CASSEGLGTEGLAQNYEQYF
TRBD2	TRBJ2-1	TRBV7-3	many	TGTGCCAGCAGCTTAACATTAGCGGGAGTAAATGAGCAGTTCTTC	CASSLTLAGVNEQFF
NA	TRBJ2-5	TRBV6-6	once	TGTGCCAGCAGCCCGGGGGGCAGGATCGGGACCCAGTACTTC	CASSPGGRIGTQYF
NA	TRBJ2-7	TRBV7-6	NA	TGTGCCAGCAGCTTAGGCGAGTACGAGCAGTACTTC	CASSLGEYEQYF
NA	TRBJ2-7	TRBV6-1	few	TGTGCCATCTTCAGCCTCCTGATGGGCGAGCAGTACTTC	CAIFSLLMGEQYF
TRBD1	TRBJ2-7	TRBV29-1	NA	TGCAGCGTTGAAGAGGGGGACAGAAGCTCCTACGAGCAGTACTTC	CSVEEGDRSSYEQYF
NA	TRBJ2-5	TRBV5-1	NA	TGCGCCAGCAGCTTGGCCAAGGAGACCCAGTACTTC	CASSLAKETQYF
NA	TRBJ2-2	TRBV6-5	NA	TGTGCCAGCAGTTGGACGGAGAAAGGGGAGCTGTTTTTT	CASSWTEKGELFF